This T cell receptor (beta chain) was sequenced for a study of a mutant IDH1 vaccine in newly diagnosed glioma. Study details: Former treatment meant radiotherapy, temozolomide, or both; the majority had gotten both. General study findings and limits: Pseudoprogression showed no apparent link to changes in top peripheral T cell clonotypes.

Germline lookup yields CDR1 PRHDT and CDR2 FYEKMQ (reference sequence). CDR3 size: 12 residues. This clone was seen just once. Its target is unknown. Noted time point: baseline, week 1 (first vaccination visit). The treatment is: pre-vaccination baseline after standard-of-care therapy. Repertoires were generated with immunoSEQ multiplex PCR, while TCRdb's copy carries only in-frame clones and drops some. The top ten clones hold 2.9% of a sample with fewer than 85,000 clones, approximately 86% of them seen once. The J gene is TRBJ2-5, the V gene TRBV13; D is unclear. The DNA matches TRBJ2-7 better at its end, which makes the J call doubtful. The source material was PBMCs, sampled from a glioma patient treated with radiotherapy, temozolomide or both. The receptor was isolated from a man younger than 45 with glioma. As DNA, the CDR3 is TGTGCCAGCAGTTATGCCTCCTACGAGCAGTACTTC. This gives the protein CASSYASYEQYF.